These 17 T cell receptor beta chains were sequenced from one sample in a study of shared clonotypes between healthy human individuals. Measured with immunoSEQ multiplex PCR; TCRdb has only the in-frame clones, and not every one. The profile shows about 700,000 clones, about 74% of them singletons. Sequencing input: memory CD4+ T cells sorted from blood. The subset denotes: CD45RA-negative fraction. The source of these receptors is a woman in her 30s in good health.

This sequence joins TRBV2 and TRBJ1-6; no clear D gene. V lost 4 bases and J 5 bases, leaving 9 bases between the germline ends. CDR3 size: 14 residues. CDR1 and CDR2 from the germline V gene are SNHLY and FYNNEI. The CDR3 loop is CASSGGIHNSPLHF. CDR3 nucleotides: TGTGCCAGCAGTGGGGGAATTCATAATTCACCCCTCCACTTT.

This clone came up once. The chain has TRBV11-2 and TRBJ2-5; D is ambiguous. Germline CDR1 SGHAT, CDR2 FQNNGV. The CDR3 runs to 13 residues. V was pared by 5 bases and J by 7 bases, with 14 bases between. CDR3 region: CASSQYKLGTQYF. CDR3 DNA: TGTGCCAGCAGCCAATATAAGCTTGGGACCCAGTACTTC. Complete variable domain (other parts from reference TRBV11-2 and TRBJ2-5): EAGVAQSPRYKIIEKRQSVAFWCNPISGHATLYWYQQILGQGPKLLIQFQNNGVVDDSQLPKDRFSAERLKGVDSTLKIQPAKLEDSAVYLCASSQYKLGTQYFGPGTRLLVL.

The rearrangement uses TRBV28 and TRBJ2-7; the match to TRBD2 covers 10 bases. V lost 5 bases to trimming and J lost 5 bases; unmatched junction nucleotides: 6. CDR1 is MDHEN and CDR2 is SYDVKM in the germline V gene. There are 14 residues in the CDR3. The CDR3 is CASSGSGRTDEQYF. Written as DNA, the CDR3 is TGTGCCAGCAGTGGTAGCGGGAGGACTGACGAGCAGTACTTC.

V gene TRBV11-2 combines with J gene TRBJ2-5; no reliable D call. CDR3 length equals 14 residues. V gave up 1 base and J gave up 7 bases, with 13 bases separating them. The germline CDR1 and CDR2 sequences are SGHAT and FQNNGV. Here the CDR3 reads CASSLVETSGTQYF. The CDR3 DNA follows: TGTGCCAGCAGCTTAGTCGAGACTTCGGGGACCCAGTACTTC. The variable domain in full, completed from reference TRBV11-2 and TRBJ2-5, reads EAGVAQSPRYKIIEKRQSVAFWCNPISGHATLYWYQQILGQGPKLLIQFQNNGVVDDSQLPKDRFSAERLKGVDSTLKIQPAKLEDSAVYLCASSLVETSGTQYFGPGTRLLVL.

The chain couples TRBV5-6 to TRBJ2-7, with D possibly TRBD2 on 5 matching bases. Germline V gene sequence: CDR1 SGHDT, CDR2 YYEEEE. This CDR3 contains 14 residues. Trimming pared 4 bases from V and 3 bases from J, leaving 14 bases between. The CDR3: CASSGGRIFYEQYF. CDR3 sequence (DNA): TGTGCCAGCAGCGGCGGGCGGATATTCTACGAGCAGTACTTC.

A note on this clone: An end of the junction differs from the germline gene, which may be a read error. The chain is built from TRBV5-1 and TRBJ2-2, with D possibly being TRBD2 (6 bases). The CDR3 runs 14 residues. The germline gives CDR1 SGHRS, CDR2 YFSETQ. The CDR3 nucleotides are TGCGCCAGCATGACGGGAGCGAACACCGGGGAGCTGGTTTTT. As protein: CASMTGANTGELVF. The whole variable domain, remainder taken from reference TRBV5-1 and TRBJ2-2, is KAGVTQTPRYLIKTRGQQVTLSCSPISGHRSVSWYQQTPGQGLQFLFEYFSETQRNKGNFPGRFSGRQFSNSRSEMNVSTLELGDSALYLCASMTGANTGELVFGEGSRLTVL.

The CDR3 coding sequence is TGTGCCATCAGTTACACGGGGGGACAGGACGCCTACGAGCAGTACTTC. Translation: CAISYTGGQDAYEQYF. V usage is TRBV10-3 and J usage is TRBJ2-7; the D gene is possibly TRBD1 (8 bases). Germline values: CDR1 ENHRY, CDR2 SYGVKD. The germline V and J ends were trimmed by 5 bases and 2 bases, with 19 bases remaining between them. The CDR3 is 16 amino acids.

V is TRBV6-1 and J is TRBJ1-1; 7 bases align to TRBD1. The germline V gene has CDR1 MNHNS and CDR2 SASEGT. The CDR3 contains 16 residues. V shed 4 bases and J 4 bases; nucleotides not matched to a gene: 12. The CDR3 sequence is CASSALPGTAPTEAFF. DNA for the CDR3: TGTGCCAGCAGTGCGCTCCCCGGGACAGCCCCCACTGAAGCTTTCTTT.

The chain links TRBV11-2 to TRBJ2-1; perhaps TRBD2 as D (5 bases). Germline CDR1 is SGHAT and CDR2 is FQNNGV. This CDR3 region has 14 residues. Trimming removed 4 bases at V and 4 bases at J, with 11 bases between. In DNA form, the CDR3 reads TGTGCCAGCAGCTCCCTCGCGGGTTACAATGAGCAGTTCTTC. Translation gives CASSSLAGYNEQFF.

The rearrangement uses TRBV5-1 and TRBJ2-5; no reliable D call. Germline assignment: CDR1 SGHRS and CDR2 YFSETQ. This CDR3 has 15 residues. Trimming cost V 1 base and J 0 bases, with 10 bases left between them. The CDR3 sequence is CASSLQWAYQETQYF. The CDR3, as DNA: TGCGCCAGCAGCTTGCAGTGGGCCTACCAAGAGACCCAGTACTTC.

This rearrangement joins TRBV5-4 to TRBJ1-4; 8 positions agree with TRBD1. V was pared by 3 bases and J by 8 bases, with 9 bases of the junction left unmatched. CDR1 and CDR2 (germline): SGHNT, YYREEE (reference sequence). The CDR3 is 15 residues long. The CDR3 DNA sequence: TGTGCCAGCAGCTCCAGGGGGCCGGGGGCGGAAAAACTGTTTTTT. Translating gives CASSSRGPGAEKLFF.

The chain joins TRBV30 to TRBJ2-1; 13 bases are a match to TRBD2. The CDR3 length is 16 residues. V dropped 4 bases and J dropped 3; count of bases not matched to a gene: 6. The germline V gene encodes CDR1 GTSNPN and CDR2 SVGIG (reference sequence). CDR3 amino acids: CAWIGLAGVDYNEQFF. CDR3 bases: TGTGCCTGGATTGGACTAGCGGGAGTCGACTACAATGAGCAGTTCTTC. The complete variable domain, with remaining parts taken from reference TRBV30 and TRBJ2-1, reads SQTIHQWPATLVQPVGSPLSLECTVEGTSNPNLYWYRQAAGRGLQLLFYSVGIGQISSEVPQNLSASRPQDRQFILSSKKLLLSDSGFYLCAWIGLAGVDYNEQFFGPGTRLTVL.

The chain is built from TRBV28 and TRBJ1-5; D call uncertain. CDR3 size: 16 residues. The V end was cut by 5 bases, the J end by 0 bases, with 14 bases between. In germline, CDR1 is MDHEN, CDR2 SYDVKM. The CDR3 sequence is CASSPTRRYSNQPQHF. For the CDR3, the DNA is TGTGCCAGCAGTCCTACACGTAGGTATAGCAATCAGCCCCAGCATTTT.

Notes on this clone: The sample holds other DNA sequences that translate to the same CDR3. This chain links TRBV5-4 with TRBJ2-5; D unclear. Trimming removed 2 bases at V and 4 bases at J, with 3 bases between. Germline loops: CDR1 SGHNT, CDR2 YYREEE (reference sequence). The CDR3 runs to 11 residues. DNA for the CDR3: TGTGCCAGCAGCTTCGGAGAGACCCAGTACTTC. It yields the protein CASSFGETQYF.

The chain employs TRBV2 and TRBJ2-2; TRBD1 or TRBD2 may be the D gene (5 bases each). The length of the CDR3 is 18 residues. Trimming stripped 5 bases from V and 8 bases from J, with 27 bases between. Germline assignment: CDR1 SNHLY and CDR2 FYNNEI. CDR3 in amino acids: CASSYLLLVGQNGGELFF. CDR3 sequence (DNA): TGTGCCAGCAGTTATTTGCTACTAGTTGGACAAAACGGGGGGGAGCTGTTTTTT.

Points on this clone: The sample carries other DNA sequences with the same CDR3. The chain couples TRBV5-1 to TRBJ2-1; a weak D match, TRBD2 (6 bases). Deletions cut 0 bases from V and 4 bases from J, with 11 bases between. CDR1 is SGHRS and CDR2 is YFSETQ in the germline V gene. The CDR3 spans 15 residues. The CDR3 bases are TGCGCCAGCAGCTTGGGTAGCGGAGGATACAATGAGCAGTTCTTC. This gives the protein CASSLGSGGYNEQFF. Drawing the rest from reference TRBV5-1 and TRBJ2-1, the complete variable domain is KAGVTQTPRYLIKTRGQQVTLSCSPISGHRSVSWYQQTPGQGLQFLFEYFSETQRNKGNFPGRFSGRQFSNSRSEMNVSTLELGDSALYLCASSLGSGGYNEQFFGPGTRLTVL.

This chain uses TRBV7-9 with TRBJ2-1; 11 positions match TRBD2. This CDR3 region has 15 residues. Germline V gene sequence: CDR1 SEHNR, CDR2 FQNEAQ (reference sequence). V was clipped by 3 bases and J by 8 bases; unmatched bases: 6. DNA for the CDR3: TGTGCCAGCAGCTTCTCTAGCGGGAGGACCTATGAGCAGTTCTTC. It specifies CASSFSSGRTYEQFF.